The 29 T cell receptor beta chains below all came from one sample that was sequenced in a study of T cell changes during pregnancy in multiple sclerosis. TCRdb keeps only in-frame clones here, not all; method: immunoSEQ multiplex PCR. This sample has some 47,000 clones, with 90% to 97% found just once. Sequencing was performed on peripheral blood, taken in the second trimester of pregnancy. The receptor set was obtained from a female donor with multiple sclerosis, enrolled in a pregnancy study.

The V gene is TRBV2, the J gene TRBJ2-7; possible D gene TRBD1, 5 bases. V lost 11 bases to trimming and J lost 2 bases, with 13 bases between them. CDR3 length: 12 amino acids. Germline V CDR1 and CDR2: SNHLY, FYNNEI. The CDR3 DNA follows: TGTGCCTGTCAAAGGGGTACCTACGAGCAGTACTTC. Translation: CACQRGTYEQYF.

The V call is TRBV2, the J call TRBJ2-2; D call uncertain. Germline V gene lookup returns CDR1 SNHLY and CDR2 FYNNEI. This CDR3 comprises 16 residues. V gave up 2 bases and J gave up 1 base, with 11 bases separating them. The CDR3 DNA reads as TGTGCCAGCAGTGAAATCAGCGAGGAGAACACCGGGGAGCTGTTTTTT. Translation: CASSEISEENTGELFF.

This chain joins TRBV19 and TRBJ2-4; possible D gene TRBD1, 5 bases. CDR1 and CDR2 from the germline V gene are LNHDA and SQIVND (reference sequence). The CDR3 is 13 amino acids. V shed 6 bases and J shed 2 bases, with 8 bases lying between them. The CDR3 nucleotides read TGTGCCAGTAGGACAGATCCCAAAAACATTCAGTACTTC. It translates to CASRTDPKNIQYF.

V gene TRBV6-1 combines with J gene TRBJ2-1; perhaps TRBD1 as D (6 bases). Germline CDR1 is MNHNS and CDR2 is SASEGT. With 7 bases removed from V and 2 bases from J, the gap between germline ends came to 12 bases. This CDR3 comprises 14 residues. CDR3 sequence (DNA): TGTGCCAGCATCCGGGACACCCCCTACAATGAGCAGTTCTTC. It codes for CASIRDTPYNEQFF.

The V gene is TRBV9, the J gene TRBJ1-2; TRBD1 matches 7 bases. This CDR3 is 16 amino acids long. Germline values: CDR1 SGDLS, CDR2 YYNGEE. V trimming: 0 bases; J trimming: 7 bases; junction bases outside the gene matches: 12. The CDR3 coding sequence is TGTGCCAGCAGCGTAGGACAGGGCGCCCGCTATTTTGGCTACACCTTC. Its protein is CASSVGQGARYFGYTF.

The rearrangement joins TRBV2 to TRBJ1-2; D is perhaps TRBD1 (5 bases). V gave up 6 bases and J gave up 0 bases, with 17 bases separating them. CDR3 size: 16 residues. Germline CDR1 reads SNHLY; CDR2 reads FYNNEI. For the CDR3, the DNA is TGTGCCAGCAGCCCCCGGGGGAGCGCTCCTAACTATGGCTACACCTTC. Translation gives CASSPRGSAPNYGYTF.

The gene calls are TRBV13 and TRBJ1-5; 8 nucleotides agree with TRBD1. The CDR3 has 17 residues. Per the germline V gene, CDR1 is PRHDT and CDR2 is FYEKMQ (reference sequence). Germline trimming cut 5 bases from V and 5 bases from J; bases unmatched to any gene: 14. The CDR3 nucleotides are TGTGCCAGCAGCCTATACTCCCGGGACAGGTTGGATCAGCCCCAGCATTTT. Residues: CASSLYSRDRLDQPQHF.

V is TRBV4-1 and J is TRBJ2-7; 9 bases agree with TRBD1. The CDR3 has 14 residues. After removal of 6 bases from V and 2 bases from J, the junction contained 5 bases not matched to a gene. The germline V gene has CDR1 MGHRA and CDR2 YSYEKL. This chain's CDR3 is CASSRGTGTYEQYF. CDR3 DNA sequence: TGCGCCAGCAGTCGAGGGACAGGGACCTACGAGCAGTACTTC.

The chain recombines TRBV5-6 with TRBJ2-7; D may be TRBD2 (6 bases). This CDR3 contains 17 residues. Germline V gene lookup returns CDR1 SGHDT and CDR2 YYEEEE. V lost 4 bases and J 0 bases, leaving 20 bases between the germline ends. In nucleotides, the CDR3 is TGTGCCAGCAGCCCCTGGGTAGCGGAGTCTTCCTCCTACGAGCAGTACTTC. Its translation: CASSPWVAESSSYEQYF.

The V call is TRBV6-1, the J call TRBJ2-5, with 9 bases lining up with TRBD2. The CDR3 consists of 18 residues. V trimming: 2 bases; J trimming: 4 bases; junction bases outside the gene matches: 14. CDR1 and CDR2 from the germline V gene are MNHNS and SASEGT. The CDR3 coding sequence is TGTGCCAGCAGTGAATTTCTAGCGGGGTGGGGTCAGGGAGAGACCCAGTACTTC. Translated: CASSEFLAGWGQGETQYF.

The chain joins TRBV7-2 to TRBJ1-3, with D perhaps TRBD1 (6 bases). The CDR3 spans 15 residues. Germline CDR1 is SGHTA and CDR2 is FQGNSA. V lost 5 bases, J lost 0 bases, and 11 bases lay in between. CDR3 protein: CASSTDRSSGNTIYF. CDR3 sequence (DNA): TGTGCCAGCAGCACCGACAGGAGCTCTGGAAACACCATATATTTT.

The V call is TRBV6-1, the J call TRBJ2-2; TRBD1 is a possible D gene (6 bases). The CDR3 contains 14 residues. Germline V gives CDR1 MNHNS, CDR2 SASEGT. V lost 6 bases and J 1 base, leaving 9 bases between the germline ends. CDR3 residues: CASSRGLNTGELFF. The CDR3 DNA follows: TGTGCCAGCAGCAGGGGCTTGAACACCGGGGAGCTGTTTTTT.

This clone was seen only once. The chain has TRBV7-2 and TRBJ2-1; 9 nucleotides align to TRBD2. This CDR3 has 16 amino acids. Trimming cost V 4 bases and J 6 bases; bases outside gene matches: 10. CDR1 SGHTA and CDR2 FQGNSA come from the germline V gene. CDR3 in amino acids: CASSSAIAGASNEQFF. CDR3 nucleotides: TGTGCCAGCAGCTCGGCTATAGCGGGGGCCAGCAATGAGCAGTTCTTC.

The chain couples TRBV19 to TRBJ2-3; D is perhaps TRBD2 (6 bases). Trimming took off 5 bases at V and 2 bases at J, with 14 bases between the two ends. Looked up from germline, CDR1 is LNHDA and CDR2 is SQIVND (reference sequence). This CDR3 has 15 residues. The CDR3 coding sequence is TGTGCCAGTAGTTGGGGTAGCGGATCCACAGATACGCAGTATTTT. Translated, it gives CASSWGSGSTDTQYF. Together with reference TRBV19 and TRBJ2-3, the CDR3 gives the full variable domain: DGGITQSPKYLFRKEGQNVTLSCEQNLNHDAMYWYRQDPGQGLRLIYYSQIVNDFQKGDIAEGYSVSREKKESFPLTVTSAQKNPTAFYLCASSWGSGSTDTQYFGPGTRLTVL.

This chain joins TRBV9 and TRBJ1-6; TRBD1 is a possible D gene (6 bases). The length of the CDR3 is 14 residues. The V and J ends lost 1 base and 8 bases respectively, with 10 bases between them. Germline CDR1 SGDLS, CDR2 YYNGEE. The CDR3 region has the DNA TGTGCCAGCAGCGTACAGGGGAATCATTCACCCCTCCACTTT. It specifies CASSVQGNHSPLHF.

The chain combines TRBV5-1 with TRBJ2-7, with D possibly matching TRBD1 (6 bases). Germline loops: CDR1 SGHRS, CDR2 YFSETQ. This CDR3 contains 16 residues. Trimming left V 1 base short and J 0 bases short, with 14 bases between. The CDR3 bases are TGCGCCAGCAGCTTGTGGACAGTCGATAGCTCCTACGAGCAGTACTTC. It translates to CASSLWTVDSSYEQYF.

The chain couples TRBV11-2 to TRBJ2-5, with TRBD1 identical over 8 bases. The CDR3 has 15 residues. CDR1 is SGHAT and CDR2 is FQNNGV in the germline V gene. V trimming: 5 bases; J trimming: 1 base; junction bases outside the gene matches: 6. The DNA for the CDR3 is TGTGCCAGCAGCAGGGGCGGGACAGGCCAAGAGACCCAGTACTTC. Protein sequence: CASSRGGTGQETQYF.

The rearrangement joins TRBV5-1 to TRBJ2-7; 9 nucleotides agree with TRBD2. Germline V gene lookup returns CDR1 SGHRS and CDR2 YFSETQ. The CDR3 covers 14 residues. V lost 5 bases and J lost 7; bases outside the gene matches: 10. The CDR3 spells CASSASGEILEQYF. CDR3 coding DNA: TGCGCCAGCAGTGCTAGCGGGGAGATATTAGAGCAGTACTTC.

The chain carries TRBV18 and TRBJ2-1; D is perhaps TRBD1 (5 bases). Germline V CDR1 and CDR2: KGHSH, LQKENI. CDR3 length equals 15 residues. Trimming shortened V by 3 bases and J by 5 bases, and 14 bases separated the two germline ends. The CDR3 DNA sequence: TGTGCCAGCTCACCCAGAGCAGGGTTCGACAATGAGCAGTTCTTC. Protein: CASSPRAGFDNEQFF.

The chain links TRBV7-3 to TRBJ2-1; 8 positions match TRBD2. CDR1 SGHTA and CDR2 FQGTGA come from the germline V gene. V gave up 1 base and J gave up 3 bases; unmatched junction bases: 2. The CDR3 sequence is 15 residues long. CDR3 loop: CASSLIAGSYNEQFF. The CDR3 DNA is TGTGCCAGCAGCTTAATAGCGGGGAGCTACAATGAGCAGTTCTTC. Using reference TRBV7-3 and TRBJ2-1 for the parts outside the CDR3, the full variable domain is GAGVSQTPSNKVTEKGKYVELRCDPISGHTALYWYRQSLGQGPEFLIYFQGTGAADDSGLPNDRFFAVRPEGSVSTLKIQRTERGDSAVYLCASSLIAGSYNEQFFGPGTRLTVL.

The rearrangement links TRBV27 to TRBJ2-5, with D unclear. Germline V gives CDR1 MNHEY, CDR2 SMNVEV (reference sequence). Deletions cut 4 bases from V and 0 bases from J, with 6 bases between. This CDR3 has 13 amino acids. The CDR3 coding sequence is TGTGCCAGCAGTTCCCCGTACCAAGAGACCCAGTACTTC. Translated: CASSSPYQETQYF.

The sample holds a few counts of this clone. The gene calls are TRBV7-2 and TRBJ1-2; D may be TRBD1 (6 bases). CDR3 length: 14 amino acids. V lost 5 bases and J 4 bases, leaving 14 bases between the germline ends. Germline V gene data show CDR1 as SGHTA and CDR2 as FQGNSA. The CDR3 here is CASSPGGLGYGYTF. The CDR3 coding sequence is TGTGCCAGCAGCCCGGGGGGCCTCGGCTATGGCTACACCTTC.

The CDR3 sequence is CASSFYPRGQGVLHEAFF. CDR3 in DNA: TGTGCCAGCAGCTTCTACCCCCGGGGACAGGGGGTACTCCATGAAGCTTTCTTT. The V call is TRBV11-2, the J call TRBJ1-1, with 11 positions matching TRBD1. Looked up from germline, CDR1 is SGHAT and CDR2 is FQNNGV. Unmatched junction bases numbered 16, after V lost 3 bases and J lost 7 bases. The length of the CDR3 is 18 residues.

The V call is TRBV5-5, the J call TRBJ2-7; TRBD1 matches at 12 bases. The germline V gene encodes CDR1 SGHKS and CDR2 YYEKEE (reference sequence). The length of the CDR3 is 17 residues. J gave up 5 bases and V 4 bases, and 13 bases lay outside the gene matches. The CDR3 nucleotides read TGTGCCAGCAGCCCTAATCCCGGGACAGGGGGCAAGAACGAGCAGTACTTC. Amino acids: CASSPNPGTGGKNEQYF. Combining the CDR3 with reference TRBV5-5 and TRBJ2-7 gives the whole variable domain DAGVTQSPTHLIKTRGQQVTLRCSPISGHKSVSWYQQVLGQGPQFIFQYYEKEERGRGNFPDRFSARQFPNYSSELNVNALLLGDSALYLCASSPNPGTGGKNEQYFGPGTRLTVT.

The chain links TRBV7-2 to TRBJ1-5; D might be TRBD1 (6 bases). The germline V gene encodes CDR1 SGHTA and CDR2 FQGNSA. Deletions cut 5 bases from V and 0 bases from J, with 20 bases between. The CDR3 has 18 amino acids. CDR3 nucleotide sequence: TGTGCCAGCAGCCTGATTCCCGGGACATCTTATAGCAATCAGCCCCAGCATTTT. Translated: CASSLIPGTSYSNQPQHF.

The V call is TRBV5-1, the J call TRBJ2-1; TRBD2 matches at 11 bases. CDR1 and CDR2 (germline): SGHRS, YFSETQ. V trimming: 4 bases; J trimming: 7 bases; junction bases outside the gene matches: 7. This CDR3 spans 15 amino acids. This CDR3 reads CASSPLTSGGNEQFF. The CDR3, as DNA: TGCGCCAGCAGCCCCCTAACTAGCGGGGGTAATGAGCAGTTCTTC.

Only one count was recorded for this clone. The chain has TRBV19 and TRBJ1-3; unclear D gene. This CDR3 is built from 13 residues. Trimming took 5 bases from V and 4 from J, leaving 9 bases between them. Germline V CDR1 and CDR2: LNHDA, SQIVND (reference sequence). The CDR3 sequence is CASSGELGNTIYF. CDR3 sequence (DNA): TGTGCCAGTAGTGGAGAATTAGGAAACACCATATATTTT.

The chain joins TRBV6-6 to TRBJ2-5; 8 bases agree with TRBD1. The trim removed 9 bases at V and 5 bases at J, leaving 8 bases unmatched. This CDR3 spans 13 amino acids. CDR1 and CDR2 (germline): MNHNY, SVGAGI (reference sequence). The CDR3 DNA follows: TGTGCCAGTCGGACAGGGTCAGCGGAGACCCAGTACTTC. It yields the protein CASRTGSAETQYF.

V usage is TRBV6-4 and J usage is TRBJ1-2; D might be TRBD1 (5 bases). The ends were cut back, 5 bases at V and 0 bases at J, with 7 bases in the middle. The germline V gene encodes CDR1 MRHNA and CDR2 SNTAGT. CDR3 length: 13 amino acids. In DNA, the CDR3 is TGTGCCAGCAGTCCGGGGGCTAACTATGGCTACACCTTC. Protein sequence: CASSPGANYGYTF.